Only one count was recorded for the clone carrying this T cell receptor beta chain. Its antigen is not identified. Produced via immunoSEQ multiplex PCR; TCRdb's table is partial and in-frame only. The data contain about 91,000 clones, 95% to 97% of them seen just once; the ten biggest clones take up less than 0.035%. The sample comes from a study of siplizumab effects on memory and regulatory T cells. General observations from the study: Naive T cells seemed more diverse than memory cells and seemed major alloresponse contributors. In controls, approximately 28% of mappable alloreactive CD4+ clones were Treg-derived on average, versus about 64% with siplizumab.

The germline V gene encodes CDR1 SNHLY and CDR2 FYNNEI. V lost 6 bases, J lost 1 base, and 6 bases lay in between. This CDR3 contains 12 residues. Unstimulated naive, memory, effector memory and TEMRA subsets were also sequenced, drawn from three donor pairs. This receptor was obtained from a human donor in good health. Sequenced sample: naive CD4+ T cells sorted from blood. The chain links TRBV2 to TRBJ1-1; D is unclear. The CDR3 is CASRAQNTEAFF. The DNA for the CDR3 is TGTGCCAGCAGAGCCCAGAACACTGAAGCTTTCTTT.